The 20 T cell receptor beta chains presented below share a single source sample, sequenced in a study of T cell responses to AZD1222 COVID-19 vaccine. Assay used: immunoSEQ multiplex PCR; TCRdb lists only in-frame clones, some missing. Of approximately 140,000 clones listed, approximately 87% were seen once; the top ten hold 1.5% to 2%. The specimen comprised peripheral blood, sampled 28 days after the second AZD1222 dose. The receptor set was obtained from an adult who received the AZD1222 COVID-19 vaccine.

The V and J genes are TRBV29-1 and TRBJ2-3; 7 bases match TRBD2. V trimming: 6 bases; J trimming: 5 bases; junction bases outside the gene matches: 11. The CDR3 consists of 14 residues. CDR1 is SQVTM, CDR2 ANQGSEA, per germline. The CDR3 loop reads CSVGGPGGGDTQYF. CDR3 in DNA: TGCAGCGTGGGGGGACCGGGGGGAGGAGATACGCAGTATTTT.

The chain is built from TRBV6-5 and TRBJ1-1; the D gene is possibly TRBD1 (5 bases). The germline gives CDR1 MNHEY, CDR2 SVGAGI. The germline V and J ends were trimmed by 8 bases and 0 bases, with 10 bases remaining between them. CDR3 length: 13 amino acids. The CDR3 spells CASSGLMNTEAFF. CDR3 DNA: TGTGCCAGCTCGGGACTGATGAACACTGAAGCTTTCTTT.

The count of this clone is one. V is TRBV28 and J is TRBJ1-5; no firm D call. Germline-derived CDR1 and CDR2 are MDHEN and SYDVKM. The CDR3 loop spans 14 amino acids. Trimming removed 5 bases from V and 1 base from J, with 9 bases in between. CDR3 loop: CASSTQRSNQPQHF. Written as DNA, the CDR3 is TGTGCCAGCAGTACCCAAAGGAGCAATCAGCCCCAGCATTTT.

The chain employs TRBV10-1 and TRBJ1-3; 8 bases agree with TRBD1. V lost 8 bases, J lost 1 base, and 13 bases stayed unmatched. CDR1 WNHNN and CDR2 SYGVQD come from the germline V gene (reference sequence). The CDR3 is made up of 17 amino acids. The CDR3 bases are TGCGCCAGCGAGCTTGAGACAGGGGAAAAGTCTGGAAACACCATATATTTT. It translates to CASELETGEKSGNTIYF.

The chain is built from TRBV7-9 and TRBJ2-1; TRBD1 agrees at 7 bases. In germline, CDR1 is SEHNR, CDR2 FQNEAQ (reference sequence). The CDR3 runs 15 residues. V trimming: 6 bases; J trimming: 3 bases; junction bases outside the gene matches: 8. The CDR3 DNA sequence: TGTGCCAGCAGGACCCCGCGACAGGGCTACAATGAGCAGTTCTTC. Its translation is CASRTPRQGYNEQFF.

J is TRBJ1-1 and V is TRBV10-3; no clear D. The V end was cut by 3 bases, the J end by 0 bases, with 8 bases between. The CDR3 has 14 residues. The germline CDR1 and CDR2 sequences are ENHRY and SYGVKD. The CDR3 DNA reads as TGTGCCATCAGTGAAAGGGCGATGAACACTGAAGCTTTCTTT. As protein: CAISERAMNTEAFF.

J is TRBJ2-2 and V is TRBV19; 7 bases map to TRBD1. Per germline, CDR1 LNHDA and CDR2 SQIVND (reference sequence). The V and J ends lost 6 bases and 0 bases, in that order; junction bases with no gene match: 4. This CDR3 region has 15 residues. The CDR3 coding sequence is TGTGCCAGTAGGGCCGGGACAGCGAACACCGGGGAGCTGTTTTTT. Its protein product is CASRAGTANTGELFF.

The chain uses TRBV28 and TRBJ2-7; D not certain. The CDR3 has 14 amino acids. Germline-derived CDR1 and CDR2 are MDHEN and SYDVKM. The V end was cut by 2 bases, the J end by 0 bases, with 8 bases between. The CDR3 here is CASSLQVSSYEQYF. The DNA for the CDR3 is TGTGCCAGCAGTTTACAGGTAAGCTCCTACGAGCAGTACTTC.

This clone was found once. V gene TRBV2 combines with J gene TRBJ1-5; D is ambiguous. This CDR3 is 14 amino acids long. V was shortened by 7 bases and J by 0 bases, with 10 bases between the two germline ends. From germline, CDR1 is SNHLY and CDR2 FYNNEI. DNA for the CDR3: TGTGCCAGCACGGAGCGTTTTAGCAATCAGCCCCAGCATTTT. Translating gives CASTERFSNQPQHF.

The chain employs TRBV18 and TRBJ1-2, with 9 bases matching TRBD1. CDR1 and CDR2 from the germline V gene are KGHSH and LQKENI. Germline trimming cut 0 bases from V and 4 bases from J; bases unmatched to any gene: 9. The CDR3 is 17 residues long. The CDR3 DNA reads as TGTGCCAGCTCACCACCTATCGGACAGGGGTCTGGCTATGGCTACACCTTC. Protein: CASSPPIGQGSGYGYTF.

The chain is built from TRBV30 and TRBJ1-5; 9 bases are a match to TRBD1. V dropped 3 bases and J dropped 6; count of bases not matched to a gene: 9. Germline CDR1 reads GTSNPN; CDR2 reads SVGIG (reference sequence). The CDR3 covers 15 residues. Written as DNA, the CDR3 is TGTGCCTGGAGCGGCCTGGGACAGGGTGCTCAGCCCCAGCATTTT. It yields the protein CAWSGLGQGAQPQHF.

This chain uses TRBV18 with TRBJ2-1; TRBD1 matches at 7 bases. The germline gives CDR1 KGHSH, CDR2 LQKENI. The trim removed 1 base at V and 5 bases at J, leaving 2 bases unmatched. CDR3 length: 14 amino acids. The CDR3 loop is CASSPRQGNNEQFF. Here the CDR3 DNA reads TGTGCCAGCTCACCACGACAGGGCAACAATGAGCAGTTCTTC.

J is TRBJ2-1 and V is TRBV5-1, with 13 bases fitting TRBD2. This CDR3 is built from 15 residues. Trimming removed 2 bases from V and 10 bases from J; junction bases left unmatched: 6. Germline V gene data show CDR1 as SGHRS and CDR2 as YFSETQ. Here the CDR3 DNA reads TGCGCCAGCAGCTTCACTAGCGGGGGGGCTCACGAGCAGTTCTTC. This codes for CASSFTSGGAHEQFF.

The chain combines TRBV29-1 with TRBJ2-2, with D perhaps matching TRBD2 (6 bases). Germline CDR1 is SQVTM and CDR2 is ANQGSEA. This CDR3 comprises 18 residues. With 3 bases removed from V and 0 bases from J, the gap between germline ends came to 20 bases. For the CDR3, the DNA is TGCAGCGTTGAGATGAGGGGCGCGGGGCCTTCGAACACCGGGGAGCTGTTTTTT. It codes for CSVEMRGAGPSNTGELFF.

This sequence joins TRBV29-1 and TRBJ1-2, with D unclear. The CDR3 has 11 amino acids. Trimming pared 4 bases from V and 6 bases from J, leaving 9 bases between. CDR1 is SQVTM and CDR2 is ANQGSEA in the germline V gene. The CDR3 DNA follows: TGCAGCGTTGCTCCGGAGGATGGCTACACCTTC. This translates into CSVAPEDGYTF. The full variable domain, with the rest looked up from reference TRBV29-1 and TRBJ1-2, is SAVISQKPSRDICQRGTSLTIQCQVDSQVTMMFWYRQQPGQSLTLIATANQGSEATYESGFVIDKFPISRPNLTFSTLTVSNMSPEDSSIYLCSVAPEDGYTFGSGTRLTVV.

This chain links TRBV28 with TRBJ1-5; maybe TRBD1 (5 bases). V was trimmed by 3 bases and J by 6 bases, leaving 24 bases between them. Germline V lookup: CDR1 MDHEN, CDR2 SYDVKM. CDR3 length: 18 amino acids. CDR3 amino acids: CASSFSGPVGGDGQPQHF. The CDR3 DNA sequence: TGTGCCAGCAGTTTTAGCGGACCCGTCGGGGGGGACGGTCAGCCCCAGCATTTT.

This clone was counted only a few times. The chain joins TRBV4-1 to TRBJ2-1; TRBD2 aligns across 10 bases. This CDR3 is built from 17 residues. Germline V lookup: CDR1 MGHRA, CDR2 YSYEKL. V was pared by 5 bases and J by 0 bases, with 7 bases of the junction left unmatched. CDR3 coding DNA: TGCGCCAGCAGCAAGGGACTAGCGAGATCCTCCTACAATGAGCAGTTCTTC. Translation: CASSKGLARSSYNEQFF.

The V and J genes are TRBV5-6 and TRBJ1-6; 7 nucleotides match TRBD1. Trimming took 4 bases from V and 1 from J; bases not matched to a gene: 5. The CDR3 totals 16 residues. Per the germline V gene, CDR1 is SGHDT and CDR2 is YYEEEE. DNA of the CDR3: TGTGCCAGCAGCCGACAGGGAGGGTCCTATAATTCACCCCTCCACTTT. Translated: CASSRQGGSYNSPLHF.

This chain connects TRBV6-1 to TRBJ1-1, with a tentative D call TRBD1 (5 bases). CDR1 is MNHNS, CDR2 SASEGT, per germline. The CDR3 sequence is 12 residues long. Trimming pared 0 bases from V and 10 bases from J, leaving 9 bases between. The CDR3 region is CASSEASGVAFF. CDR3 coding DNA: TGTGCCAGCAGTGAAGCCTCGGGGGTAGCTTTCTTT.

The chain combines TRBV3-1 (or the pseudogene TRBV3-2) with TRBJ1-2, with D hard to call. Trimming shortened V by 2 bases and J by 5 bases, and 6 bases separated the two germline ends. The CDR3 extends over 12 amino acids. In germline, CDR1 is LGHDT, CDR2 YNNKEL (reference sequence). CDR3 sequence: CASSQRDYGYTF. The DNA for the CDR3 is TGTGCCAGCAGCCAACGGGATTATGGCTACACCTTC.